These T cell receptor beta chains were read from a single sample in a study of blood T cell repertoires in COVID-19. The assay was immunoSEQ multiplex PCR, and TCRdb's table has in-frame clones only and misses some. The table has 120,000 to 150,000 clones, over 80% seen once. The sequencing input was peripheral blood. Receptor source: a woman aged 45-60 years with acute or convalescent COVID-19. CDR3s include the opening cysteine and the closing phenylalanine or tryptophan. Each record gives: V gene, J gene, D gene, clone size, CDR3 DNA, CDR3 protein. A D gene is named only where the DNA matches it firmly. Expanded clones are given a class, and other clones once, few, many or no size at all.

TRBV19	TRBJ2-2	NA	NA	TGTGCCAGTAGTATCAACAGGGCTACAAGGGAACGGGCCGGGGAGCTGTTTTTT	CASSINRATRERAGELFF
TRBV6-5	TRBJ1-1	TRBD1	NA	TGTGCCAGCAGTCGACAGGGGGGTGAGACTGAAGCTTTCTTT	CASSRQGGETEAFF
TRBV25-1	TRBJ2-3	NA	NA	TGTGCCAGCAGTGAGGCGGGGAGAGATACGCAGTATTTT	CASSEAGRDTQYF
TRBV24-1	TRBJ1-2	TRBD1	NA	TGTGCCACCAGTGAGACAGGGGGCGAGAGGGGCTACACCTTC	CATSETGGERGYTF
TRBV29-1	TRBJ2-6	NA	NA	TGCAGCGTTGAAGACAGTTCTGGGGCCAACGTCCTGACTTTC	CSVEDSSGANVLTF
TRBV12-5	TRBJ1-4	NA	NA	TGTGCTAGTGGTTTTCGCGGGTCGCGAATCGGTGAAAAACTGTTTTTT	CASGFRGSRIGEKLFF
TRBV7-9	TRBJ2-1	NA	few	TGTGCCGCCAATCCAGGGAATATGTCCAATGAGCAGTTCTTC	CAANPGNMSNEQFF
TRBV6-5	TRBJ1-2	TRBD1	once	TGTGCCAGCAGCAAAACAGGGGAGGTGGAGGGCTACACCTTC	CASSKTGEVEGYTF
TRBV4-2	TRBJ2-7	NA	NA	TGTGCCAGCAGCCAAGGGGCACAGGACTACGAGCAGTACTTC	CASSQGAQDYEQYF
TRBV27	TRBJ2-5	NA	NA	TGTGCCAGCAGTTTATCTCGACAGGGAGGTCAAGAGACCCAGTACTTC	CASSLSRQGGQETQYF
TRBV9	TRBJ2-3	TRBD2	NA	TGTGCCAGCAGCGTAGTAGCGGGGTTCACAGATACGCAGTATTTT	CASSVVAGFTDTQYF
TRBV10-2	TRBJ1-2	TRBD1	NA	TGCGCCAGCAGTGAGCCTATACAGGGGGCGGACTATGGCTACACCTTC	CASSEPIQGADYGYTF
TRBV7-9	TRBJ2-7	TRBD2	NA	TGTGCCAGCAGCTTATTGGTAGCGGGAGAGTACGAGCAGTACTTC	CASSLLVAGEYEQYF
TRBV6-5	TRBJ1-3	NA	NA	TGTGCCAGCGGACAGGGAAACACCATATATTTT	CASGQGNTIYF
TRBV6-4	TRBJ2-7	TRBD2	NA	TGTGCCAGCAGTGACTCAGTTGGCGGGAGAGACGAGCAGTACTTC	CASSDSVGGRDEQYF
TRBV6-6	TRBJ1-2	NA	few	TGTGCCAGCAGTAGGGGCGGACAAGACTCCTATGGCTACACCTTC	CASSRGGQDSYGYTF
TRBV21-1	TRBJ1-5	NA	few	TGTGCCAGCAGCCAAGCGGGGCTTAGCAATCAGCCCCAGCATTTT	CASSQAGLSNQPQHF
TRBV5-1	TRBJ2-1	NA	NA	TGCGCCAGCAGCTTGTCCCGCGATGAGCAGTTCTTC	CASSLSRDEQFF
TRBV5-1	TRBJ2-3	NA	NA	TGCGCCAGCAGCTTGGACACCCCGAGACGGGGGTCGAACACAGATACGCAGTATTTT	CASSLDTPRRGSNTDTQYF
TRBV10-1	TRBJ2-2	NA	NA	TGCGCCAGCAGCCCAACAGGGACGAGCACCGGGGAGCTGTTTTTT	CASSPTGTSTGELFF
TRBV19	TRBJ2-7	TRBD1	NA	TGTGCCAGTAGTATTCGGGACAGCGCCTACGAGCAGTACTTC	CASSIRDSAYEQYF
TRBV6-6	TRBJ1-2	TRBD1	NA	TGTGCCAGCAGGGACCGGGACAGCTATGGCTACACCTTC	CASRDRDSYGYTF
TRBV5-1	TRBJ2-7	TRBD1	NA	TGCGCCAGCAGCTTCGGACAGGACTCCTACGAGCAGTACTTC	CASSFGQDSYEQYF
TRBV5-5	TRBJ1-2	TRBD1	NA	TGTGCCAGCAGCTTGGAAACAGGGGCCCCCTATGGCTACACCTTC	CASSLETGAPYGYTF
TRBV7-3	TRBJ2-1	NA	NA	TGTGCCAGCAGCTTAACGGGACTCCCGAGGGATGAGCAGTTCTTC	CASSLTGLPRDEQFF